This T cell receptor beta chain emerged from a study of regulatory T cells in long-lasting Graves disease. Looking at the study overall: Positivity for TSH receptor antibodies plus over 5 years of antithyroid drugs meant persistent Graves' disease.

Building of the TCR beta libraries involved iRepertoire HTBI primers and Arm-PCR of CDR3 regions. TCRdb processed the multiplex PCR reads anew with MiXCR; each CDR3 protein has one entry. Of under 350,000 distinct CDR3 sequences in the sample, around 23% are singletons; the top ten hold around three fifths. This clonotype was detected only a few times. Its specificity is not known. Time point denoted: persistent/refractory GD, antithyroid drugs over 5 years with positive TRAb. The TCR library used RNA extracted from PBMCs. Peripheral blood, around 10 milliliters of it, was drawn into EDTA tubes. Whole-study findings and limits: Among the persistent patients, 2,500 to 3,000 public clonotypes were shared, more than the 950 to 1,000 shared among new patients. It was in persistent disease that TRBV28, TRBJ1-2 and TRBJ2-5 were favored.

Trimming removed 5 bases at V and 0 bases at J, with 11 bases between. Germline V gene lookup returns CDR1 DFQATT and CDR2 SNEGSKA (reference sequence). The CDR3 loop spans 13 amino acids. V is TRBV20-1 and J is TRBJ2-7; a weak D match, TRBD1 (6 bases). The sample was peripheral blood mononuclear cells (PBMCs), taken when the disease was refractory, from a patient treated with antithyroid drugs. The origin of this receptor is a female donor with Graves disease. This chain's CDR3 is CSAEKTGSYEQYF. As DNA, the CDR3 is TGCAGTGCTGAAAAGACAGGCTCCTACGAGCAGTACTTC.